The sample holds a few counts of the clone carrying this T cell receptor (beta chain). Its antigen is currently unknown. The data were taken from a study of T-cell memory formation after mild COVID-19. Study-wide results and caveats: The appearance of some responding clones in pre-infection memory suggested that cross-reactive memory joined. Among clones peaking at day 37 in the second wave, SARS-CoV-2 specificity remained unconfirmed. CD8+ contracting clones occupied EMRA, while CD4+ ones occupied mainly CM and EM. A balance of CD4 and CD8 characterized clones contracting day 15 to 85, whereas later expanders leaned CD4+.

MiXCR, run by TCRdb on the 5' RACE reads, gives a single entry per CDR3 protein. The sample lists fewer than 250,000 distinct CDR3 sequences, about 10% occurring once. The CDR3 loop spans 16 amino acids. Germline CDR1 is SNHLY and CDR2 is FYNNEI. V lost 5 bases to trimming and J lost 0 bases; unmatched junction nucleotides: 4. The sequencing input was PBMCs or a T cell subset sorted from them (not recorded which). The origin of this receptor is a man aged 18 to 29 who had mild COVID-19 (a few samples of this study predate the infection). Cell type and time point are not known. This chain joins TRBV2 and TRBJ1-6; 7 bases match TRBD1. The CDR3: CASSSGGGSYNSPLHF. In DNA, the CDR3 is TGTGCCAGCAGTTCAGGGGGTGGCTCCTATAATTCACCCCTCCACTTT.